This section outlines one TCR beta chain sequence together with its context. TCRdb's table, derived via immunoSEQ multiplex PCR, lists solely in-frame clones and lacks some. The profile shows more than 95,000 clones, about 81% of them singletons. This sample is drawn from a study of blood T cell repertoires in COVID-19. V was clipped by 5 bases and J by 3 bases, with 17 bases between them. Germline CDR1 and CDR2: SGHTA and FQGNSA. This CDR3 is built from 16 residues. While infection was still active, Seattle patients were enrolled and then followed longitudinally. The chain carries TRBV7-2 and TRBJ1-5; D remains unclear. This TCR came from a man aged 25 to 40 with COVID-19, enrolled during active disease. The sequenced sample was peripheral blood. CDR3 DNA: TGTGCCAGCAGCCCTGGGCCCTGGTTTTCCAATCAGCCCCAGCATTTT. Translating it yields CASSPGPWFSNQPQHF.